One sample yielded the 9 T cell receptor beta chains listed below, sequenced in a study of beta chain features in type 1 diabetes. These TCRs are of unknown antigen specificity. Broader study findings: The study found moderately but significantly shorter TCRB CDR3s in all four CD4+ subsets of Type 1 diabetes patients.

The study reverse transcribed the entire isolated RNA, so it sequenced expressed TCRB transcripts. Method: immunoSEQ multiplex PCR; TCRdb's copy keeps in-frame clones and lacks some. The sample records 640,000 or so clones, around an eighth being singletons. Sequencing was done on a sample of naive CD4+ T cells from blood. The receptors were gathered from a man aged 18 to 30 with type 1 diabetes.

This chain links TRBV10-3 with TRBJ1-1; D may be TRBD1 (5 bases). The germline gives CDR1 ENHRY, CDR2 SYGVKD. CDR3 length: 12 residues. Trimming pared 6 bases from V and 6 bases from J, leaving 11 bases between. CDR3 in DNA: TGTGCCATCAGCCGGGACGCGGCTGAAGCTTTCTTT. It specifies CAISRDAAEAFF.

This clone has more than one count but fewer than ten. V and J are TRBV10-3 and TRBJ2-1, with a tentative D call TRBD1 (6 bases). Trimming shortened V by 7 bases and J by 5 bases, and 9 bases separated the two germline ends. CDR1 and CDR2 from the germline V gene are ENHRY and SYGVKD. The CDR3 consists of 12 residues. CDR3 sequence: CAIKHRDNEQFF. DNA for the CDR3: TGTGCCATCAAGCACAGGGACAATGAGCAGTTCTTC.

This clone was counted a few times. CDR3 region: CASSLGTREAFF. CDR3 sequence (DNA): TGTGCCAGCAGCTTAGGGACTCGAGAAGCTTTCTTT. The rearrangement links TRBV28 to TRBJ1-1; D may be TRBD1 (5 bases). The germline V gene encodes CDR1 MDHEN and CDR2 SYDVKM. The V end was cut by 6 bases, the J end by 8 bases, with 13 bases between. The CDR3 covers 12 residues.

The genes are TRBV30 and TRBJ1-5, with D perhaps matching TRBD1 (6 bases). The CDR3 consists of 15 residues. Trimming took 1 base from V and 4 from J, leaving 14 bases between them. Germline CDR1 GTSNPN, CDR2 SVGIG (reference sequence). CDR3 nucleotides: TGTGCCTGGAGTGGACCCGGGACAACGAATCAGCCCCAGCATTTT. Translating it yields CAWSGPGTTNQPQHF.

V is TRBV4-1 and J is TRBJ2-7; 7 bases align to TRBD1. This CDR3 contains 16 residues. The V gene's germline CDR1 is MGHRA and CDR2 YSYEKL. Unmatched junction bases numbered 9, after V lost 1 base and J lost 3 bases. The CDR3 loop is CASSQGITGQIYEQYF. CDR3 coding DNA: TGCGCCAGCAGCCAAGGTATCACGGGACAGATCTACGAGCAGTACTTC.

This clone has just a few counts. The CDR3 loop is CASSLPPDGELFF. The CDR3 coding sequence is TGTGCCAGCAGTCTCCCCCCGGACGGGGAGCTGTTTTTT. The rearrangement joins TRBV25-1 to TRBJ2-2; D unresolved. The V end was cut by 5 bases, the J end by 7 bases, with 11 bases between. This CDR3 is 13 amino acids long. Germline V gene lookup returns CDR1 MGHDK and CDR2 SYGVNS.

This clone was counted a few times. As DNA, the CDR3 is TGTGCCAGCAGCCACCGAGGGGCGCGCACCGGGGAGCTGTTTTTT. Translating gives CASSHRGARTGELFF. This chain connects TRBV7-3 to TRBJ2-2; D possibly uses TRBD1 or TRBD2 (5 bases each). V gave up 5 bases and J gave up 4 bases, with 14 bases separating them. The CDR3 loop spans 15 amino acids. CDR1 SGHTA and CDR2 FQGTGA come from the germline V gene.

V is TRBV7-9 and J is TRBJ2-7, with 9 nucleotides matching TRBD2. CDR3 length: 16 residues. Germline CDR1 reads SEHNR; CDR2 reads FQNEAQ (reference sequence). Trimming at V came to 5 bases and at J to 2 bases, leaving 10 bases not matched to a gene. CDR3 nucleotides: TGTGCCAGCAGCCCGAACCCTAGCGGGGCCGCCTACGAGCAGTACTTC. Translating gives CASSPNPSGAAYEQYF.

This clone came up a few times. The chain joins TRBV12-5 to TRBJ2-7, with D possibly matching TRBD1 (5 bases). This CDR3 is 12 amino acids long. The germline gives CDR1 LGHNT, CDR2 FRNRAP. V was clipped by 8 bases and J by 3 bases, with 11 bases between them. Written as DNA, the CDR3 is TGTGCTAGTTCAAGGCAGGGCTACGAGCAGTACTTC. It specifies CASSRQGYEQYF.